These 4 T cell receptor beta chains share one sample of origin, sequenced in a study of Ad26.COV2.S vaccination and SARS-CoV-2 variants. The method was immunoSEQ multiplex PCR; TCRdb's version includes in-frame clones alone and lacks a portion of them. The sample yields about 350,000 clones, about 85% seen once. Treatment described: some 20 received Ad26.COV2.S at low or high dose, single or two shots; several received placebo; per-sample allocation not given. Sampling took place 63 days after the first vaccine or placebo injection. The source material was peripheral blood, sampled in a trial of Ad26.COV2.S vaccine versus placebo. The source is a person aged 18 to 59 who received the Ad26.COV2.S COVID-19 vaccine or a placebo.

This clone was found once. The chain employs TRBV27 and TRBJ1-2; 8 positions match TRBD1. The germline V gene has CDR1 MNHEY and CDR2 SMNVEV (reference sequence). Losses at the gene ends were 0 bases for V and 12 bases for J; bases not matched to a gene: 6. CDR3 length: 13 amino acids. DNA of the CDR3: TGTGCCAGCAGTTTATCGGGACAGGCCGATAACACCTTC. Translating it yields CASSLSGQADNTF.

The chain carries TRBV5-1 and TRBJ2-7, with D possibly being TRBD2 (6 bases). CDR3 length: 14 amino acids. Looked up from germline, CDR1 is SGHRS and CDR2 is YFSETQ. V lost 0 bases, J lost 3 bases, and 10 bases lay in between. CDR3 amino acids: CASSLGIGGYEQYF. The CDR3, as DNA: TGCGCCAGCAGCTTGGGTATCGGGGGCTACGAGCAGTACTTC. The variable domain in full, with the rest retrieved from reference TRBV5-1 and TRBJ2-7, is KAGVTQTPRYLIKTRGQQVTLSCSPISGHRSVSWYQQTPGQGLQFLFEYFSETQRNKGNFPGRFSGRQFSNSRSEMNVSTLELGDSALYLCASSLGIGGYEQYFGPGTRLTVT.

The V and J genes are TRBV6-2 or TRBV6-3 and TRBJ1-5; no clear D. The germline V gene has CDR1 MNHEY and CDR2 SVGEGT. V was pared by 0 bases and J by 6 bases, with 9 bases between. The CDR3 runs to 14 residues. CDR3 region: CASSYSLEFQPQHF. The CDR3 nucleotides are TGTGCCAGCAGTTACTCGCTAGAATTTCAGCCCCAGCATTTT.

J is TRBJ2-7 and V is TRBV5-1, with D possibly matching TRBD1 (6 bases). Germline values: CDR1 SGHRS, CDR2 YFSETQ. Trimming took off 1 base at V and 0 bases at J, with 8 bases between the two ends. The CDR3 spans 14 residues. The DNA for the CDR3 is TGCGCCAGCAGCTTGATAGGGGGCTCCTACGAGCAGTACTTC. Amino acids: CASSLIGGSYEQYF.